Shown below are 10 T cell receptor beta chains from a single sample sequenced in a study of cytomegalovirus exposure and HLA in healthy donors. The PCR made use of 60 Vbeta and 13 Jbeta primers. TCRdb's table, derived via immunoSEQ multiplex PCR, lists solely in-frame clones and lacks some. The sample shows about 140,000 clones, 78% of them seen only once. The sequenced sample was PBMCs. These receptors all come from a male donor in good health and CMV-seronegative.

J is TRBJ2-7 and V is TRBV6-5; D is unresolved. The CDR3 has 14 amino acids. The V gene lost 8 bases and the J gene lost 1 base, with 15 bases spanning the gap. The germline V gene encodes CDR1 MNHEY and CDR2 SVGAGI. The CDR3 sequence is CASRRTASSYEQYF. The CDR3 region has the DNA TGTGCCAGCCGCAGAACAGCTTCTTCCTACGAGCAGTACTTC.

The chain links TRBV7-8 to TRBJ2-5; TRBD2 matches 7 bases. Germline-derived CDR1 and CDR2 are SGHVS and FQNEAQ. With V trimmed by 5 bases and J by 4 bases, 7 bases remained unmatched. The CDR3 sequence is 14 residues long. Here the CDR3 DNA reads TGTGCCAGCAGCCAATCCTCGGGGGGAGAGACCCAGTACTTC. Its translation is CASSQSSGGETQYF.

This clone turned up a few times. V gene TRBV27 combines with J gene TRBJ1-5; 8 bases are a match to TRBD1. CDR1 and CDR2 (germline): MNHEY, SMNVEV (reference sequence). The CDR3 totals 16 residues. Unmatched junction bases numbered 12, after V lost 5 bases and J lost 6 bases. The CDR3 DNA reads TGTGCCAGCAGTCCAGACCCCACAGGGGGATTTCAGCCCCAGCATTTT. This gives the protein CASSPDPTGGFQPQHF.

V and J are TRBV28 and TRBJ2-2, with D possibly TRBD1 on 5 matching bases. The CDR3 runs 15 residues. Trimming cost V 3 bases and J 6 bases, with 14 bases left between them. The germline V gene encodes CDR1 MDHEN and CDR2 SYDVKM. The DNA of the CDR3 is TGTGCCAGCAGTTTTTTGGGGCAGGGTCCCGGGGAGCTGTTTTTT. The encoded protein is CASSFLGQGPGELFF.

In regard to this clone: The junction departs from germline at one end; a sequencing error may be responsible. This rearrangement joins TRBV7-9 to TRBJ2-5, with TRBD1 matching over 7 bases. CDR1 and CDR2 (germline): SEHNR, FQNEAQ (reference sequence). The CDR3 has 13 residues. Written as DNA, the CDR3 is TGTGCCAGCACCGGGACAGTCCAAGAGACCCGGTACTTC. Residues: CASTGTVQETRYF.

The chain links TRBV10-3 to TRBJ1-4; 11 bases agree with TRBD1. After removal of 6 bases from V and 11 bases from J, the junction contained 8 bases not matched to a gene. Germline CDR1 ENHRY, CDR2 SYGVKD. The CDR3 has 14 residues. The CDR3 spells CAISPGQGEEKLFF. The CDR3 DNA is TGTGCCATCAGCCCGGGACAGGGGGAAGAGAAACTGTTTTTT.

With regard to this clone: Because it lacks the conserved phenylalanine or tryptophan at the end, this CDR3 is likely a read error. V usage is TRBV28 and J usage is TRBJ2-7; 9 bases fit TRBD2. Germline trimming cut 8 bases from V and 2 bases from J; bases unmatched to any gene: 4. The germline V gene encodes CDR1 MDHEN and CDR2 SYDVKM. This CDR3 comprises 13 residues. CDR3 protein: CASQTSGTYEQYL. The DNA for the CDR3 is TGTGCCAGCCAGACTAGCGGCACCTACGAGCAGTACCTC.

The V call is TRBV29-1, the J call TRBJ1-1, with D possibly matching TRBD1 (6 bases). The CDR3 length is 13 residues. V was clipped by 7 bases and J by 5 bases, with 17 bases between them. Germline-derived CDR1 and CDR2 are SQVTM and ANQGSEA. This CDR3 reads CSADRGGRTEAFF. The DNA of the CDR3 is TGCAGCGCTGACCGCGGGGGCAGGACTGAAGCTTTCTTT.

This clone was recorded a few times. The rearrangement joins TRBV7-9 to TRBJ1-3, with TRBD1 identical over 9 bases. J lost 2 bases, V lost 5 bases, and 7 bases had no gene match. CDR3 size: 16 residues. Germline V gene sequence: CDR1 SEHNR, CDR2 FQNEAQ (reference sequence). CDR3 amino acids: CASSAHRGRTGNTIYF. DNA for the CDR3: TGTGCCAGCAGCGCCCACAGGGGGCGAACTGGAAACACCATATATTTT.

In nucleotides, the CDR3 is TGTGCCAGCAGCGTAGCGGGAGTAGGCTACAATGAGCAGTTCTTC. It translates to CASSVAGVGYNEQFF. The chain employs TRBV9 and TRBJ2-1; D is perhaps TRBD2 (6 bases). V gave up 0 bases and J gave up 3 bases, with 10 bases separating them. There are 15 residues in the CDR3. The germline V gene has CDR1 SGDLS and CDR2 YYNGEE.